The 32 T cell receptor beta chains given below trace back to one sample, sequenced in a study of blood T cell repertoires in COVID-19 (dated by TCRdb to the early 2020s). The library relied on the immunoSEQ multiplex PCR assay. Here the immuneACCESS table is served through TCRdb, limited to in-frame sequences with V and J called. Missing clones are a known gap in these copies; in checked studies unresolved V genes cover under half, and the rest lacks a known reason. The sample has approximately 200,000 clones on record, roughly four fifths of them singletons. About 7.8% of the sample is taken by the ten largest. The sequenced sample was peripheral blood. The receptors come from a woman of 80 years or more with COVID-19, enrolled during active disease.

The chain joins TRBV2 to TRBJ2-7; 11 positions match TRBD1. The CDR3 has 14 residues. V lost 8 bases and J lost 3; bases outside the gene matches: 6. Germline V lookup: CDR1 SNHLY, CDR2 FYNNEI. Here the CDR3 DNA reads TGTGCCAGCTCGGACAGGGGGCTTCTCTACGAGCAGTACTTC. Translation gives CASSDRGLLYEQYF. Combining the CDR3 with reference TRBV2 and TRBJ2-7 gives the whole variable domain EPEVTQTPSHQVTQMGQEVILRCVPISNHLYFYWYRQILGQKVEFLVSFYNNEISEKSEIFDDQFSVERPDGSNFTLKIRSTKLEDSAMYFCASSDRGLLYEQYFGPGTRLTVT.

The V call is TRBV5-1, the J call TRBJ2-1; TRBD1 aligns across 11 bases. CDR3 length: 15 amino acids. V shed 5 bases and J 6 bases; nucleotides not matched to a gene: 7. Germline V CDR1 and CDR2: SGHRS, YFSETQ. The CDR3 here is CASSSAGTGGNEQFF. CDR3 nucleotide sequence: TGCGCCAGCAGTTCTGCCGGGACAGGGGGCAATGAGCAGTTCTTC.

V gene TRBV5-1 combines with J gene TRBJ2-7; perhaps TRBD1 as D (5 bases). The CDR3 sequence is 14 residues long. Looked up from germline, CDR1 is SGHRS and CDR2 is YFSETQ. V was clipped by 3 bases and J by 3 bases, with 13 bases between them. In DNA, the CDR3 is TGCGCCAGCAGCTCCTCCAGGGCCGGCTACGAGCAGTACTTC. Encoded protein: CASSSSRAGYEQYF. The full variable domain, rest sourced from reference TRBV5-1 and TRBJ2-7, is KAGVTQTPRYLIKTRGQQVTLSCSPISGHRSVSWYQQTPGQGLQFLFEYFSETQRNKGNFPGRFSGRQFSNSRSEMNVSTLELGDSALYLCASSSSRAGYEQYFGPGTRLTVT.

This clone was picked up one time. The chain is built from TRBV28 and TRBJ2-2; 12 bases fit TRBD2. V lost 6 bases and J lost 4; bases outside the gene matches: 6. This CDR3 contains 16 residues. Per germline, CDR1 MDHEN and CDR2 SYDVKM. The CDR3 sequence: CASRIGLAGRTGELFF. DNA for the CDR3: TGTGCCAGCAGAATCGGACTAGCGGGACGCACCGGGGAGCTGTTTTTT.

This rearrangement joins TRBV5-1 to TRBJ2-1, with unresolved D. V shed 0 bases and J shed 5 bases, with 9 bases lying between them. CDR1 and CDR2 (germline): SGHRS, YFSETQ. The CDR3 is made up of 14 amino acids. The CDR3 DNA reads TGCGCCAGCAGCTTGGGTCAGAGCGACAATGAGCAGTTCTTC. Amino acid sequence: CASSLGQSDNEQFF.

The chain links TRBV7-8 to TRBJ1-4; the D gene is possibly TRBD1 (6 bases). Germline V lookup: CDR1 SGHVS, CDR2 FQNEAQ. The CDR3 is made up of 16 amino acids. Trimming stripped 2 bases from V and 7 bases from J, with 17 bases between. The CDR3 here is CASSLYRAPRGEKLFF. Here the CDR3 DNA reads TGTGCCAGCAGCTTATACCGGGCCCCCAGGGGTGAAAAACTGTTTTTT. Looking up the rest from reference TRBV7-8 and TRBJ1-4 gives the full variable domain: GAGVSQSPRYKVAKRGQDVALRCDPISGHVSLFWYQQALGQGPEFLTYFQNEAQLDKSGLPSDRFFAERPEGSVSTLKIQRTQQEDSAVYLCASSLYRAPRGEKLFFGSGTQLSVL.

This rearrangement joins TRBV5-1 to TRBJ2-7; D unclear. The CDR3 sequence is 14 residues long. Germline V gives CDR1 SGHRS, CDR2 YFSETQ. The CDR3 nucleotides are TGCGCGAGCCAGGTGGCCCTTCAGTCCTACGAGCAGTACTTC. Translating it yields CASQVALQSYEQYF. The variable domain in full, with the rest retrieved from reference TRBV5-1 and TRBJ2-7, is KAGVTQTPRYLIKTRGQQVTLSCSPISGHRSVSWYQQTPGQGLQFLFEYFSETQRNKGNFPGRFSGRQFSNSRSEMNVSTLELGDSALYLCASQVALQSYEQYFGPGTRLTVT.

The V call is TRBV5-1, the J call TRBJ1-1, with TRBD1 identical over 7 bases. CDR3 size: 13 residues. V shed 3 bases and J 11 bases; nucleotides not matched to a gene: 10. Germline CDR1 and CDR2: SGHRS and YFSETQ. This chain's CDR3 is CASSSGTAQTAFF. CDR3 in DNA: TGCGCCAGCAGCTCAGGGACAGCCCAGACGGCTTTCTTT.

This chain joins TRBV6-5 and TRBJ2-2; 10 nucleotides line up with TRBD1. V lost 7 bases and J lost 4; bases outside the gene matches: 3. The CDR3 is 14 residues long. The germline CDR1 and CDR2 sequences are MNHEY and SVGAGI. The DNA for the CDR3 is TGTGCCAGCACACGGACAGGGGGCACCGGGGAGCTGTTTTTT. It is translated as CASTRTGGTGELFF.

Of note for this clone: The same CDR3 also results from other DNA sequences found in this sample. The DNA for the CDR3 is TGCGCCAGCAGCCCGACTAGCTTGGGGGAGCAGTACTTC. Protein sequence: CASSPTSLGEQYF. This chain joins TRBV5-1 and TRBJ2-7, with 7 bases that match TRBD2. Germline V gives CDR1 SGHRS, CDR2 YFSETQ. Germline trimming cut 4 bases from V and 7 bases from J; bases unmatched to any gene: 8. This CDR3 spans 13 amino acids.

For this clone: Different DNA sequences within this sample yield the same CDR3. As DNA, the CDR3 is TGTGCCAGTAGTATCGGTGGTTCTAGCTACGAGCAGTACTTC. Translation gives CASSIGGSSYEQYF. The chain combines TRBV19 with TRBJ2-7, with no clear D. The CDR3 loop spans 14 amino acids. V lost 3 bases, J lost 3 bases, and 12 bases lay in between. Germline V CDR1 and CDR2: LNHDA, SQIVND (reference sequence).

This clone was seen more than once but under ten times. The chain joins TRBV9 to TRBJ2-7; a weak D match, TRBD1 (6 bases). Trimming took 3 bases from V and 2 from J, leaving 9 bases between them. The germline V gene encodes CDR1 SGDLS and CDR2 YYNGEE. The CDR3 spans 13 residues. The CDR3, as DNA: TGTGCCAGCAGCGCGGGGACAACCTACGAGCAGTACTTC. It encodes CASSAGTTYEQYF.

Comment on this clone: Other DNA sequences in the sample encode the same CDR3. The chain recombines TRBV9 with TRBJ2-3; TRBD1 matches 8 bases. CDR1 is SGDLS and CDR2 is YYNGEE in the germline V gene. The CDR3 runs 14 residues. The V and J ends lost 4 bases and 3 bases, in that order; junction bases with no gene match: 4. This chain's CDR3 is CASSPRTGTDTQYF. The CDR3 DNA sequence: TGTGCCAGCAGCCCGAGGACAGGGACAGATACGCAGTATTTT.

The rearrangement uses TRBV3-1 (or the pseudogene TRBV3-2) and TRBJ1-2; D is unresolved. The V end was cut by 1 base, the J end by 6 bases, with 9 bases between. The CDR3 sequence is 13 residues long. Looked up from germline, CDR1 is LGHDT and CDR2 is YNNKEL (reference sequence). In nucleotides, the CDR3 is TGTGCCAGCAGCCAAGGCCGACTGGATGGCTACACCTTC. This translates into CASSQGRLDGYTF.

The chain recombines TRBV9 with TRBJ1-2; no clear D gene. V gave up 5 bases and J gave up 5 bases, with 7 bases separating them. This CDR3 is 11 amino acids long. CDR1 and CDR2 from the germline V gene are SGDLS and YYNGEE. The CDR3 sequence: CASRKEYGYTF. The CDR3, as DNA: TGTGCCAGCAGAAAGGAGTATGGCTACACCTTC.

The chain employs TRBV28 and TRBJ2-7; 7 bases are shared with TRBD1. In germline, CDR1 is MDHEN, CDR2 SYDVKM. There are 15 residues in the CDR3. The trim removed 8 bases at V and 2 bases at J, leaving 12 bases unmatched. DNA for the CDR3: TGTGCCAGCCAGGGACAGACAAAAAGAGCCTACGAGCAGTACTTC. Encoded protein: CASQGQTKRAYEQYF.

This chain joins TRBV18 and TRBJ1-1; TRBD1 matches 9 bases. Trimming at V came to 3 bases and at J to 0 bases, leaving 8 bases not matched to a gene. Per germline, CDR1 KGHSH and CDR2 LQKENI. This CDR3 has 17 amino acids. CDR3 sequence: CASSPSAGQGLNTEAFF. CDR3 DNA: TGTGCCAGCTCACCCTCCGCGGGACAGGGATTGAACACTGAAGCTTTCTTT.

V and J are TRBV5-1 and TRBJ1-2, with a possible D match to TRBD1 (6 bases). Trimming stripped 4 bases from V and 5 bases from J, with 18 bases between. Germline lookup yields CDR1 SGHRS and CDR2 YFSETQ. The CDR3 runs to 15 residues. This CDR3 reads CASSPTAGERYGYTF. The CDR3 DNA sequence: TGCGCCAGCAGCCCTACCGCAGGGGAGCGGTATGGCTACACCTTC.

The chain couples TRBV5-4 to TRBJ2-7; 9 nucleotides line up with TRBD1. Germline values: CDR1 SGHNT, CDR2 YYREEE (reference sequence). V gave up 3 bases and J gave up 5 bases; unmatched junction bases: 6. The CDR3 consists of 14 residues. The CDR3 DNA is TGTGCCAGCAGCTCGGGACAGGGTTGGAACGAGCAGTACTTC. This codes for CASSSGQGWNEQYF.

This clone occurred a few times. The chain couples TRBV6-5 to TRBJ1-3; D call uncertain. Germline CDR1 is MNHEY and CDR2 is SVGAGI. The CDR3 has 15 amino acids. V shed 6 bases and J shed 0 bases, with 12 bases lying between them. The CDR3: CASSIARDSGNTIYF. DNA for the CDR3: TGTGCCAGCAGCATCGCCCGGGACTCTGGAAACACCATATATTTT.

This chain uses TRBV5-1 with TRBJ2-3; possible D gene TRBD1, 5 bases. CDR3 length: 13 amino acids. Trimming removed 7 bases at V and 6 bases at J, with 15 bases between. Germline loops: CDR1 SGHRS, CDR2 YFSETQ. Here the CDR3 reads CASAGAGRDTQYF. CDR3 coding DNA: TGCGCCAGCGCTGGGGCAGGCAGGGATACGCAGTATTTT. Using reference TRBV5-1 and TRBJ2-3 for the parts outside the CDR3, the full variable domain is KAGVTQTPRYLIKTRGQQVTLSCSPISGHRSVSWYQQTPGQGLQFLFEYFSETQRNKGNFPGRFSGRQFSNSRSEMNVSTLELGDSALYLCASAGAGRDTQYFGPGTRLTVL.

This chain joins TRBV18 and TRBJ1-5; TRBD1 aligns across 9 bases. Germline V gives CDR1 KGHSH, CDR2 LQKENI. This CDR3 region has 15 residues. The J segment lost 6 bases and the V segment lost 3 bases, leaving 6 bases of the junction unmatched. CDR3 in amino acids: CASSPPGTGSQPQHF. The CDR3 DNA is TGTGCCAGCTCACCCCCCGGGACAGGGAGTCAGCCCCAGCATTTT.

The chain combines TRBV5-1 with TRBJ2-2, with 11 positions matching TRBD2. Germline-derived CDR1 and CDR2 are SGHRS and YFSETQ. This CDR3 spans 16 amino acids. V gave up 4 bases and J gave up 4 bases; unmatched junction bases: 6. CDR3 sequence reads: CASSLVAGGFTGELFF. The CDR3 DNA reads TGCGCCAGCAGCCTCGTAGCGGGGGGGTTCACCGGGGAGCTGTTTTTT.

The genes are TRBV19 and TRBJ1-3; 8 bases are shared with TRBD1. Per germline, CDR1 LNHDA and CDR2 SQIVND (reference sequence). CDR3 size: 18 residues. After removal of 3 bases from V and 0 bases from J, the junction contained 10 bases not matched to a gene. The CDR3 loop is CASSIRGQGRLSGNTIYF. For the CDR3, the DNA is TGTGCCAGTAGTATTAGAGGACAGGGCCGACTCTCTGGAAACACCATATATTTT. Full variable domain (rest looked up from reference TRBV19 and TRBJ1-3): DGGITQSPKYLFRKEGQNVTLSCEQNLNHDAMYWYRQDPGQGLRLIYYSQIVNDFQKGDIAEGYSVSREKKESFPLTVTSAQKNPTAFYLCASSIRGQGRLSGNTIYFGEGSWLTVV.

CDR3 DNA sequence: TGTGCCAGTAAGAGCAGGGAATTAAATCAGCCCCAGCATTTT. Translating it yields CASKSRELNQPQHF. The chain is built from TRBV19 and TRBJ1-5, with a weak D call TRBD1 (5 bases). The CDR3 length is 14 residues. Germline V CDR1 and CDR2: LNHDA, SQIVND (reference sequence). Trimming removed 7 bases at V and 4 bases at J, with 14 bases between. Full variable domain (remainder filled in from reference TRBV19 and TRBJ1-5): DGGITQSPKYLFRKEGQNVTLSCEQNLNHDAMYWYRQDPGQGLRLIYYSQIVNDFQKGDIAEGYSVSREKKESFPLTVTSAQKNPTAFYLCASKSRELNQPQHFGDGTRLSIL.

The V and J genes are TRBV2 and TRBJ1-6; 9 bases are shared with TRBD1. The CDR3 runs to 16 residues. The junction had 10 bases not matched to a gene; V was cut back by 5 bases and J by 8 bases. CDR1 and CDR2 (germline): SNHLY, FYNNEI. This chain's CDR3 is CASSPTGRTGDSPLHF. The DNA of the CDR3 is TGTGCCAGCAGTCCGACGGGGCGGACAGGGGATTCACCCCTCCACTTT.

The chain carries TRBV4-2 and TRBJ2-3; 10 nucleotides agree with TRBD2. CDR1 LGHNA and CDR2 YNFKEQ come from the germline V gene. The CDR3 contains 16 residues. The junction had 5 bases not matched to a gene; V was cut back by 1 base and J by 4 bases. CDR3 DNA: TGTGCCAGCAGCCAAGTCTCCCTAGCGGGAGCAGATACGCAGTATTTT. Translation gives CASSQVSLAGADTQYF.

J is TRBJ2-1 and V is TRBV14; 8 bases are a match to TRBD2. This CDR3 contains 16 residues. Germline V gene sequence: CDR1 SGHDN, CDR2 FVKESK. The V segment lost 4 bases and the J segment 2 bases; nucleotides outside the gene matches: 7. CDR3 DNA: TGTGCCAGCAGCCGAAGGGTCGGGGGGGCCTACAATGAGCAGTTCTTC. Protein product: CASSRRVGGAYNEQFF.

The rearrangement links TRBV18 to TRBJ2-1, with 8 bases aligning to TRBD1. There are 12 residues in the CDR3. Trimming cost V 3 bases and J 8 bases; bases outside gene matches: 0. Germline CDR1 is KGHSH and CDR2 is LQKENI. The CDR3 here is CASSPTGDEQFF. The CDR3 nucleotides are TGTGCCAGCTCACCGACAGGGGATGAGCAGTTCTTC.

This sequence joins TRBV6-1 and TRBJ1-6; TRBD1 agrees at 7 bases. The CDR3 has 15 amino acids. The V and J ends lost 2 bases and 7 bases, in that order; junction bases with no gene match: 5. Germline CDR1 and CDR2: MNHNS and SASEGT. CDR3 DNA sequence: TGTGCCAGCAGTGAACAGGGGGTGGCGAATTCACCCCTCCACTTT. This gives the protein CASSEQGVANSPLHF.

CDR3 amino acids: CASSPGGALQPQHF. As DNA, the CDR3 is TGTGCCAGCTCACCGGGGGGGGCCCTTCAGCCCCAGCATTTT. The chain is built from TRBV18 and TRBJ1-5; perhaps TRBD1 as D (6 bases). The V end lost 3 bases, the J end lost 6 bases, and 12 bases lay between the germline ends. This CDR3 has 14 residues. The germline CDR1 and CDR2 sequences are KGHSH and LQKENI.

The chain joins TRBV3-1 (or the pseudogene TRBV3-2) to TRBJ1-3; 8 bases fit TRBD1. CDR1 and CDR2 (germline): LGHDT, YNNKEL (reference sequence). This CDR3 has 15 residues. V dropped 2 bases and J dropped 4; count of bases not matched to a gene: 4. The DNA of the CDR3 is TGTGCCAGCAGCCAACCTGACAGGGGCGGAAACACCATATATTTT. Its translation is CASSQPDRGGNTIYF.